Listed below are T cell receptor beta chains from one sample, sequenced in a study of blood T cell repertoires in COVID-19. Assay used: immunoSEQ multiplex PCR; TCRdb lists only in-frame clones, some missing. The sample holds fewer than 250,000 clones, over 80% seen once. The sequencing input was peripheral blood. The origin of the receptors is a man aged 25 to 40 with COVID-19, enrolled during active disease. The CDR3 runs from the conserved cysteine through the conserved F or W. Each record gives: CDR3 protein, CDR3 DNA, D gene, J gene, V gene, clone size. D genes are given only for firm matches. Clone size, where shown, is once, few, many, or a class for clones that have expanded.

CDR3: CASSLDRGYGNTIYF; DNA: TGTGCCAGCAGCTTAGACAGGGGATACGGAAACACCATATATTTT; D: TRBD1; J: TRBJ1-3; V: TRBV7-2; size: .
CDR3: CASTDRGTTNEKLFF; DNA: TGCGCCAGCACGGACAGGGGGACAACTAATGAAAAACTGTTTTTT; D: TRBD1; J: TRBJ1-4; V: TRBV5-1; size: .
CDR3: CAISAAGLNTEAFF; DNA: TGTGCCATCAGTGCAGCAGGTCTGAACACTGAAGCTTTCTTT; D: .; J: TRBJ1-1; V: TRBV10-3; size: few
CDR3: CATSAPGMGRTEAFF; DNA: TGTGCCACCAGCGCCCCTGGTATGGGGCGGACTGAAGCTTTCTTT; D: .; J: TRBJ1-1; V: TRBV15; size: .
CDR3: CSAWSARVFF; DNA: TGCAGTGCCTGGTCAGCGAGGGTGTTTTTT; D: .; J: TRBJ1-4; V: TRBV20-1; size: .
CDR3: CASSIKAGSAFAYGYTF; DNA: TGTGCCAGTAGTATAAAGGCAGGGTCAGCCTTTGCCTATGGCTACACCTTC; D: .; J: TRBJ1-2; V: TRBV19; size: .
CDR3: CASSLDRNIQYF; DNA: TGTGCCAGCAGCTTGGACAGAAACATTCAGTACTTC; D: .; J: TRBJ2-4; V: TRBV5-6; size: .
CDR3: CAWSGTRTSGRSRNEQFF; DNA: TGTGCCTGGAGTGGAACCCGGACTAGCGGGAGGTCGAGGAATGAGCAGTTCTTC; D: TRBD2; J: TRBJ2-1; V: TRBV30; size: .
CDR3: CASSLGGQGATDTQYF; DNA: TGCGCCAGCAGCTTGGGGGGACAGGGAGCCACAGATACGCAGTATTTT; D: TRBD1; J: TRBJ2-3; V: TRBV5-1; size: once
CDR3: CASSWTAGNTIYF; DNA: TGTGCCAGCAGTTGGACAGCTGGAAACACCATATATTTT; D: .; J: TRBJ1-3; V: TRBV28; size: .
CDR3: CASSLGRDYQPQHF; DNA: TGTGCCAGCAGTTTGGGCAGGGATTATCAGCCCCAGCATTTT; D: .; J: TRBJ1-5; V: TRBV28; size: many
CDR3: CASSLAGGPYEQYF; DNA: TGTGCCAGCAGTTTAGCGGGAGGGCCCTACGAGCAGTACTTC; D: TRBD2; J: TRBJ2-7; V: TRBV6-2/TRBV6-3; size: .
CDR3: CASSQPGNEGLNYEQYF; DNA: TGCGCCAGCAGTCAACCGGGCAATGAGGGACTGAACTACGAGCAGTACTTC; D: .; J: TRBJ2-7; V: TRBV23-1; size: once
CDR3: CASSPYLGTGNTGELFF; DNA: TGTGCCAGCAGCCCGTACCTAGGGACAGGGAACACCGGGGAGCTGTTTTTT; D: TRBD1; J: TRBJ2-2; V: TRBV11-3; size: .
CDR3: CASSLVQVGGQGIYEQYF; DNA: TGTGCCAGCAGTTTAGTTCAAGTAGGGGGACAAGGGATCTACGAGCAGTACTTC; D: .; J: TRBJ2-7; V: TRBV28; size: few
CDR3: CASSQRGQFARNYGYTF; DNA: TGTGCCAGCAGCCAACGGGGACAGTTCGCTCGTAACTATGGCTACACCTTC; D: TRBD1; J: TRBJ1-2; V: TRBV3-1/TRBV3-2; size: .
CDR3: CASSAIQGTHEQYF; DNA: TGCGCCAGCAGCGCGATACAGGGGACCCACGAGCAGTACTTC; D: TRBD1; J: TRBJ2-7; V: TRBV5-1; size: .
CDR3: CASSFEVTGYGYTF; DNA: TGTGCCAGCAGCTTCGAGGTGACGGGCTATGGCTACACCTTC; D: .; J: TRBJ1-2; V: TRBV7-8; size: few
CDR3: CATSDPGTSGSYEQFF; DNA: TGTGCCACCAGTGATCCTGGGACTAGCGGGAGCTATGAGCAGTTCTTC; D: TRBD2; J: TRBJ2-1; V: TRBV24-1; size: .
CDR3: CASSEGGGPHSGNTIYF; DNA: TGTGCCAGCAGTGAGGGGGGAGGCCCTCACTCTGGAAACACCATATATTTT; D: .; J: TRBJ1-3; V: TRBV2; size: .
CDR3: CASSQTGDWGYEQYF; DNA: TGTGCCAGCTCACAAACAGGGGACTGGGGCTACGAGCAGTACTTC; D: .; J: TRBJ2-7; V: TRBV18; size: .
CDR3: CASSWDSVSPLHF; DNA: TGTGCCAGCAGCTGGGACAGTGTATCACCCCTCCACTTT; D: TRBD1; J: TRBJ1-6; V: TRBV11-3; size: .
CDR3: CASSLGLVNTEAFF; DNA: TGTGCCAGCAGCTTAGGGCTCGTGAACACTGAAGCTTTCTTT; D: .; J: TRBJ1-1; V: TRBV11-2; size: .
CDR3: CASSLYSGTGLGQFF; DNA: TGTGCCAGCAGCCTATATAGCGGGACGGGTCTTGGGCAGTTCTTC; D: TRBD2; J: TRBJ2-1; V: TRBV11-2; size: .
CDR3: CASSQFGTVSGNTIYF; DNA: TGTGCCAGCAGCCAATTTGGTACAGTCTCTGGAAACACCATATATTTT; D: .; J: TRBJ1-3; V: TRBV3-1/TRBV3-2; size: .
CDR3: CASSPSGGTYNEQFF; DNA: TGTGCCAGCAGCCCAAGCGGAGGGACCTACAATGAGCAGTTCTTC; D: .; J: TRBJ2-1; V: TRBV11-3; size: .
CDR3: CASLGQGATEAFF; DNA: TGTGCCAGCTTGGGACAGGGGGCAACTGAAGCTTTCTTT; D: TRBD1; J: TRBJ1-1; V: TRBV5-8; size: .
CDR3: CASRDSLTHGYTF; DNA: TGTGCCAGCAGGGACTCGCTGACCCATGGCTACACCTTC; D: .; J: TRBJ1-2; V: TRBV28; size: .
CDR3: CASPSPGTGANTGELFF; DNA: TGTGCCAGCCCGAGCCCCGGGACAGGGGCGAACACCGGGGAGCTGTTTTTT; D: TRBD1; J: TRBJ2-2; V: TRBV7-3; size: few
CDR3: CAWSVRAPYGYTF; DNA: TGTGCCTGGAGTGTCAGGGCCCCCTATGGCTACACCTTC; D: .; J: TRBJ1-2; V: TRBV30; size: .
CDR3: CASKRQDTEAFF; DNA: TGTGCCAGTAAGCGGCAGGACACTGAAGCTTTCTTT; D: .; J: TRBJ1-1; V: TRBV2; size: .
CDR3: CASSRGQGGTEAFF; DNA: TGTGCCAGCAGCCGTGGACAGGGGGGCACTGAAGCTTTCTTT; D: TRBD1; J: TRBJ1-1; V: TRBV7-9; size: .
CDR3: CASSHWEGPYNEQFF; DNA: TGTGCCAGCTCGCACTGGGAGGGCCCCTACAATGAGCAGTTCTTC; D: TRBD2; J: TRBJ2-1; V: TRBV11-2; size: .
CDR3: CASSQGYASAFF; DNA: TGTGCCAGCAGCCAAGGGTACGCGTCAGCTTTCTTT; D: .; J: TRBJ1-1; V: TRBV14; size: .
CDR3: CASSLVAGVTDNEQFF; DNA: TGTGCCAGCAGCTTAGTGGCGGGAGTAACGGACAATGAGCAGTTCTTC; D: TRBD2; J: TRBJ2-1; V: TRBV7-9; size: .
CDR3: CASTGALGGANVLTF; DNA: TGTGCCTCGACAGGGGCCCTGGGAGGGGCCAACGTCCTGACTTTC; D: TRBD1; J: TRBJ2-6; V: TRBV19; size: once
CDR3: CAWGAGPNEKLFF; DNA: TGTGCCTGGGGGGCAGGGCCTAATGAAAAACTGTTTTTT; D: .; J: TRBJ1-4; V: TRBV30; size: .
CDR3: CAWSVEGAEAFF; DNA: TGTGCCTGGAGTGTTGAGGGGGCTGAAGCTTTCTTT; D: .; J: TRBJ1-1; V: TRBV30; size: few
CDR3: CASSLGAELQGYEQYF; DNA: TGTGCCAGCAGCTTAGGGGCAGAATTACAGGGGTACGAGCAGTACTTC; D: TRBD1; J: TRBJ2-7; V: TRBV13; size: .
CDR3: CASSIDPGLAAYEQYF; DNA: TGTGCCAGTAGTATAGATCCGGGACTGGCTGCCTACGAGCAGTACTTC; D: .; J: TRBJ2-7; V: TRBV19; size: .
CDR3: CASTIAGRNEQYF; DNA: TGTGCCAGCACTATAGCGGGAAGAAACGAGCAGTACTTC; D: TRBD2; J: TRBJ2-7; V: TRBV7-2; size: .
CDR3: CASSFFRAGTGELFF; DNA: TGTGCCAGCAGCTTTTTTCGGGCAGGGACCGGGGAGCTGTTTTTT; D: .; J: TRBJ2-2; V: TRBV7-2; size: .
CDR3: CASSQIGRGGNGYTF; DNA: TGTGCCAGCAGCCAAATCGGGAGAGGGGGCAATGGCTACACCTTC; D: TRBD1; J: TRBJ1-2; V: TRBV14; size: .
CDR3: CASSYKDEANEQYF; DNA: TGTGCCAGCAGTTATAAAGACGAAGCGAACGAGCAGTACTTC; D: .; J: TRBJ2-7; V: TRBV6-9; size: .